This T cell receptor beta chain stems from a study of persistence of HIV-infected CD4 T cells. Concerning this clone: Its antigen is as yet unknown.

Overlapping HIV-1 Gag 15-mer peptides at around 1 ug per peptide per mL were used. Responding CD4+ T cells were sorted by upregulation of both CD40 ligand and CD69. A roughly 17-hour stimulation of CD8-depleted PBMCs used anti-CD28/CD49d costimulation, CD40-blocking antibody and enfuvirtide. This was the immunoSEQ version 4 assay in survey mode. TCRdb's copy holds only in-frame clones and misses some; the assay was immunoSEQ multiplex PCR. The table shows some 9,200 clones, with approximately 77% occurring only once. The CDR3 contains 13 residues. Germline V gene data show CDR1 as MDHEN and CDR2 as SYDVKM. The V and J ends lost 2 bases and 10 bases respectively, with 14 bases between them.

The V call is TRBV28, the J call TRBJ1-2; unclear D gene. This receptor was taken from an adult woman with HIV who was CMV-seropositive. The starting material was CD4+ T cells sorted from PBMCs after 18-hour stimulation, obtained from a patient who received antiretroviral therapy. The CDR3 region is CASSLLSGRDYTF. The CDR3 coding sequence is TGTGCCAGCAGTTTACTCTCCGGACGTGACTACACCTTC.